The rows below give T cell receptor beta chains drawn from one sample of a study of T cell repertoires in cytomegalovirus infection. One entry per CDR3 protein, called by TCRdb with MiXCR from the reads. This sample has under 150,000 distinct CDR3 sequences; roughly 8.2% occur once, and the top ten carry around 10%. Sequencing was done on a sample of PBMCs. The source of these receptors is a human donor in good health (CMV status not recorded). Some clones in this sample may be carry-over from other donors' samples. Both conserved end residues are trimmed from each CDR3. Each record gives: V gene, J gene, CDR3 length, CDR3 protein.

TRBV2	TRBJ2-7	13	ASSDAGPSSYEQY
TRBV6-6	TRBJ1-5	11	ASRIQGRQPQH
TRBV7-2	TRBJ1-1	11	ASSSTGSTEAF
TRBV7-8	TRBJ1-1	11	ASSLVAHTEAF
TRBV28	TRBJ1-5	11	ASSSTPGGTQH
TRBV2	TRBJ2-3	13	ASSEERGSTDTQY
TRBV28	TRBJ2-7	12	ASSTTSGGSEQY
TRBV25-1	TRBJ2-7	13	ASSEPGTGSYEQY
TRBV25-1	TRBJ1-1	12	ASSRTGGNTEAF
TRBV15	TRBJ1-5	11	ATSREGPKPQH
TRBV5-5	TRBJ1-1	14	ASSHLPGTGNTEAF
TRBV2	TRBJ1-2	11	ASSDPKDYGYT
TRBV28	TRBJ2-3	17	ASSSPLASGGAGPDTQY
TRBV28	TRBJ1-2	12	ASSFPVGSYGYT